This T cell receptor beta chain was observed in a study of blood T cell repertoires in COVID-19. The CDR3 length is 15 residues. The V end lost 4 bases, the J end lost 8 bases, and 18 bases lay between the germline ends. CDR1 is LNHDA, CDR2 SQIVND, per germline (reference sequence). Across under 25 US areas, participants ranged in age from about 18 to 90 years. Researchers sorted participants into cohorts using their self-reported clinical history. In the authors' workflow: The authors estimated nucleated cell counts from reference gene primer amplification. Here immunoSEQ multiplex PCR was the method, and the copy in TCRdb shows in-frame clones only, minus some. V and J calls and clone size follow that table, whereas D and trimming were derived from the DNA. The top ten clones hold less than 3.5% of a sample with approximately 250,000 clones, 80% to 95% of them seen once.

The receptor was isolated from a man aged 35-49 years who had been exposed to COVID-19. The chain combines TRBV19 with TRBJ1-5, with a possible D match to TRBD1 (6 bases). Sequencing was carried out using PBMCs or T cells enriched from blood (not recorded which). DNA for the CDR3: TGTGCCAGTAGTAAACGACAGGAACGGGTCGAGCCCCAGCATTTT. It yields the protein CASSKRQERVEPQHF.